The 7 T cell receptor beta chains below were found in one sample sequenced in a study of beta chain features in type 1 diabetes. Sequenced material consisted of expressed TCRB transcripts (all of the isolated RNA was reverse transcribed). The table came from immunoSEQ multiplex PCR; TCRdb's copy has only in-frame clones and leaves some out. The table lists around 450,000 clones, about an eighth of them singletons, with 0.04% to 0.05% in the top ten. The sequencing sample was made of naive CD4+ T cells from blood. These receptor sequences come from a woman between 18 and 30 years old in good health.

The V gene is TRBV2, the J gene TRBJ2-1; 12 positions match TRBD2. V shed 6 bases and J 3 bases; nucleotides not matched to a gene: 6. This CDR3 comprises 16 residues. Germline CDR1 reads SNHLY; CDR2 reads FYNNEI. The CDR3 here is CASRPLAGGDYNEQFF. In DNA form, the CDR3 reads TGTGCCAGCAGACCACTAGCGGGAGGAGACTACAATGAGCAGTTCTTC. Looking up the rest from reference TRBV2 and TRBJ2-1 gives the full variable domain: EPEVTQTPSHQVTQMGQEVILRCVPISNHLYFYWYRQILGQKVEFLVSFYNNEISEKSEIFDDQFSVERPDGSNFTLKIRSTKLEDSAMYFCASRPLAGGDYNEQFFGPGTRLTVL.

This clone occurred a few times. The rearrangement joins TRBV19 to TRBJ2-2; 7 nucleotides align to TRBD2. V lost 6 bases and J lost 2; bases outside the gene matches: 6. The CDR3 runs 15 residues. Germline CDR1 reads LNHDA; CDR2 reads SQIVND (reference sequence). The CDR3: CASRRLAVNTGELFF. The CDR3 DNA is TGTGCCAGTAGGCGACTAGCAGTAAACACCGGGGAGCTGTTTTTT.

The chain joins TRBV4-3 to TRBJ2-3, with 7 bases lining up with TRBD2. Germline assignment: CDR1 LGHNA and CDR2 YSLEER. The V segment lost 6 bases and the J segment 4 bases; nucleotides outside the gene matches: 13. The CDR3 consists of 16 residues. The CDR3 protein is CASSPMMGGPADTQYF. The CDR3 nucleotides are TGCGCCAGCAGTCCCATGATGGGAGGGCCAGCAGATACGCAGTATTTT.

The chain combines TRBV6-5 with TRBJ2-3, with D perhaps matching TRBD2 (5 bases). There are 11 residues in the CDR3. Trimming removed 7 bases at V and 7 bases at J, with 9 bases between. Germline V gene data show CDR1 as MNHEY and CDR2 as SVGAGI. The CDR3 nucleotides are TGTGCCAGCACGCGGGCCAATACGCAGTATTTT. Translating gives CASTRANTQYF.

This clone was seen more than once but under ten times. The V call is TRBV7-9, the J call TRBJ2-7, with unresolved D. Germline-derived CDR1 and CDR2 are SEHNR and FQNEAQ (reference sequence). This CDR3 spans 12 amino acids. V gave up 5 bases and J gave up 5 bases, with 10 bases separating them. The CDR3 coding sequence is TGTGCCAGCAGCCCTTTTTCGGACGAGCAGTACTTC. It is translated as CASSPFSDEQYF.

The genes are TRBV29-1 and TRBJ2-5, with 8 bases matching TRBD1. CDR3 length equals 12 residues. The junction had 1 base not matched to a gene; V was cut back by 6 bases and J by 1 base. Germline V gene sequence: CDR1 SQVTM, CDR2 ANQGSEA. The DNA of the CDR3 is TGCAGCGTGGGACAGGCCCAAGAGACCCAGTACTTC. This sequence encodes CSVGQAQETQYF.

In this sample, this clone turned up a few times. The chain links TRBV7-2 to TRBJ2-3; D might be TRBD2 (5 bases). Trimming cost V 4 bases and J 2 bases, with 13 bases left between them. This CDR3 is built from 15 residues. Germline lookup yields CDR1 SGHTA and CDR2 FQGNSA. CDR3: CASSSQLGLTDTQYF. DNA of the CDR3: TGTGCCAGCAGCTCCCAACTAGGCCTCACAGATACGCAGTATTTT.